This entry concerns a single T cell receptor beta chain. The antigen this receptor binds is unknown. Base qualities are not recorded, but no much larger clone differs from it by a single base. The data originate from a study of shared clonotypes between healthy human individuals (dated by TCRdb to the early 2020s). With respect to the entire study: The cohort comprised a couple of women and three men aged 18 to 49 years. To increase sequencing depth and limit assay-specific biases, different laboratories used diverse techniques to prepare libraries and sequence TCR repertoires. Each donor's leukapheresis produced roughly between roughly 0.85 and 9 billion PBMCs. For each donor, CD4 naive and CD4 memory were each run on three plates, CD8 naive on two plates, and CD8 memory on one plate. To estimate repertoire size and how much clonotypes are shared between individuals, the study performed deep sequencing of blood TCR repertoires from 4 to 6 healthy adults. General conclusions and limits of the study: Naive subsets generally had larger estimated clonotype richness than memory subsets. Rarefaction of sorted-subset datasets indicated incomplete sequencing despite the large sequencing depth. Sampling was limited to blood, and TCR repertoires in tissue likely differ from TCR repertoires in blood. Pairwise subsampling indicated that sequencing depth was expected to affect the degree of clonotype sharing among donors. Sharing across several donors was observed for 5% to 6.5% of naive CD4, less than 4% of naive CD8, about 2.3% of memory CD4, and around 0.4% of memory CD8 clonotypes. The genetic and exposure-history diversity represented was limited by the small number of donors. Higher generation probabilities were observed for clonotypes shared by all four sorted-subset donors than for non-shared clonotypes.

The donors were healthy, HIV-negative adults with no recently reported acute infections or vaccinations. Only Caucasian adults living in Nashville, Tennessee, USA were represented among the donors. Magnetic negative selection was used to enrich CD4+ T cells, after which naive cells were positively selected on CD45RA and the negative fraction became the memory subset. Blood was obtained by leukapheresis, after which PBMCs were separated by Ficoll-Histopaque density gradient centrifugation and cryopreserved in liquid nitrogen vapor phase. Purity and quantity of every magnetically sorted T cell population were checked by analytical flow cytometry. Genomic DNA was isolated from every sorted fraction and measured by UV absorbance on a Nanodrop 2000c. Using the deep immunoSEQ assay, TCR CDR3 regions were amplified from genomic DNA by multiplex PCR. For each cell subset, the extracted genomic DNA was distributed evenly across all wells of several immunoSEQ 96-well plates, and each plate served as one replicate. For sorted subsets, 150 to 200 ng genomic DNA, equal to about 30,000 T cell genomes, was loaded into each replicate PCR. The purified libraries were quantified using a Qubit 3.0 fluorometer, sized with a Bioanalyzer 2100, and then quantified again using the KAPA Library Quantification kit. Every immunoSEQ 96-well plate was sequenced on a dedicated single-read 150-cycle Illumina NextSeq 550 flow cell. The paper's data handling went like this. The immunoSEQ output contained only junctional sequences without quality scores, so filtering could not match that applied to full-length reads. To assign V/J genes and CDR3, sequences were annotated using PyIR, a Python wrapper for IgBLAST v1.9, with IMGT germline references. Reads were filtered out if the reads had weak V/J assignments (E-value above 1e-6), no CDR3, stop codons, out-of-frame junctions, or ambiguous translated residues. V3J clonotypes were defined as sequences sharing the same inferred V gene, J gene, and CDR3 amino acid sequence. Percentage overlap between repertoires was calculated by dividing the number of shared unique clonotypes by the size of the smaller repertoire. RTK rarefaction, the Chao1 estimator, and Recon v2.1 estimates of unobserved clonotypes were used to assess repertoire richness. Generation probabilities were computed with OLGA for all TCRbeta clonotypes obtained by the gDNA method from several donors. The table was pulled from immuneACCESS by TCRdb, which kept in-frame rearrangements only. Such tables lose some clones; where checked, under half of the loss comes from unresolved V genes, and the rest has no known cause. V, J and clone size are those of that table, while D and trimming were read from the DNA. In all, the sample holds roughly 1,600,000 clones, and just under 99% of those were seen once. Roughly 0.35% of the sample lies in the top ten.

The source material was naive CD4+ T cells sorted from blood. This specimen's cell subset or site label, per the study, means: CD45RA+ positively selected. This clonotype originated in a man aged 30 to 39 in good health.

The bases read TGTGCCATCAGCCTCGACCGGGGCTCGGACTATGGCTACACCTTC. It is translated as CAISLDRGSDYGYTF. This sequence uses TRBV10-3 and TRBJ1-2; TRBD1 is perhaps the D gene, given 5 matching bases. Including cysteine and phenylalanine, the CDR3 has 15 amino acids. The sequence is cut down to CDR3 DNA, 45 bases in frame from base 1. From the germline V gene, CDR1 is ENHRY and CDR2 is SYGVKD. Trimming at the junction amounts to 6 bases on V and 3 bases on J, and the germline ends lie 17 bases apart.